Detailed here is one T cell receptor beta chain. The data are from a study of blood T cell repertoires in COVID-19. As for the study in general: In each case, the material was cDNA or gDNA derived from T cells, B-cell-depleted T cells, or PBMCs.

This CDR3 comprises 15 residues. The V gene end was trimmed by 11 bases and the J gene end by 2 bases; junction bases not matched to a gene: 8. The V gene's germline CDR1 is MDHEN and CDR2 SYDVKM. Methods used by the authors: Amplification from reference gene primers served as the basis for estimated nucleated cell counts. Libraries were prepared by immunoSEQ multiplex PCR; TCRdb keeps only in-frame clonotypes and omits some of them. D and trimming were read from the DNA, whereas the V and J calls and clone size are those reported in that table. Among under 450,000 clones listed, approximately 91% were seen once.

J is TRBJ2-1 and V is TRBV28; TRBD2 matches at 11 bases. The receptor was isolated from a woman in her thirties or forties with COVID-19, enrolled during active disease. The sequencing input was peripheral blood. The CDR3 reads CAGRASGGTYNEQFF. CDR3 sequence (DNA): TGTGCCGGAAGGGCTAGCGGGGGGACCTACAATGAGCAGTTCTTC.